The entry below gives a single TCR beta chain sequence along with its context. Its antigen is unknown. The CDR3 totals 14 residues. Germline assignment: CDR1 LNHNV and CDR2 YYDKDF (reference sequence). V was pared by 8 bases and J by 5 bases, with 18 bases between. These data are taken from a study of T cell responses to AZD1222 COVID-19 vaccine. Profiling relied on immunoSEQ multiplex PCR, and the TCRdb table lists in-frame clones only, not all of them. The sample lists over 45,000 clones; around 89% were seen once. Notes on the study in general: Reportedly, nearly half of unique spike TCRs recognized epitopes outside B.1.351/B.1.1.7 mutations. Dominant CD4 TCR responses targeted spike regions 160-218 and 743-854.

The gene calls are TRBV15 and TRBJ1-2; D is possibly TRBD1 (5 bases). Specimen: peripheral blood, collected on day 0 of AZD1222 vaccination. The clonotype originates from an adult in good health. CDR3 sequence reads: CATSERAGPYGYTF. The CDR3 DNA is TGTGCCACCTCGGAGAGGGCAGGGCCTTATGGCTACACCTTC.